The 20 T cell receptor beta chains reported below all come from one sample, sequenced in a study of T cell responses to AZD1222 COVID-19 vaccine. Assay: immunoSEQ multiplex PCR; the TCRdb copy retains only in-frame clones and omits some. In the table there are over 100,000 clones, roughly nine tenths of which are singletons. This specimen consisted of peripheral blood, obtained on day 0 of AZD1222 vaccination. These receptors came from an adult in good health.

The rearrangement joins TRBV7-9 to TRBJ2-1; D call uncertain. CDR1 is SEHNR, CDR2 FQNEAQ, per germline (reference sequence). This CDR3 has 17 amino acids. V lost 4 bases to trimming and J lost 0 bases, with 16 bases between them. The CDR3 nucleotides are TGTGCCAGCAGCTACCCGTTTGGCGGTAGCTCCTACAATGAGCAGTTCTTC. The encoded protein is CASSYPFGGSSYNEQFF.

With regard to this clone: At the DNA level, this CDR3 is encoded by other sequences in the same sample as well. V gene TRBV5-1 combines with J gene TRBJ1-1; no clear D gene. The CDR3 sequence is 14 residues long. Germline V gene lookup returns CDR1 SGHRS and CDR2 YFSETQ. V gave up 0 bases and J gave up 0 bases, with 6 bases separating them. The CDR3 bases are TGCGCCAGCAGCTTGGCCGGGATGAACACTGAAGCTTTCTTT. Encoded protein: CASSLAGMNTEAFF.

The V call is TRBV6-5, the J call TRBJ1-3, with D unresolved. V dropped 6 bases and J dropped 0 bases, with 6 bases sitting between them. The CDR3 consists of 13 residues. The germline gives CDR1 MNHEY, CDR2 SVGAGI. CDR3 sequence (DNA): TGTGCCAGCAGGACGGTCTCTGGAAACACCATATATTTT. Translated: CASRTVSGNTIYF.

The rearrangement joins TRBV19 to TRBJ2-1; TRBD1 might be the D (6 bases). The CDR3 sequence is 15 residues long. From germline, CDR1 is LNHDA and CDR2 SQIVND (reference sequence). V was cut by 5 bases and J by 8 bases, with 19 bases left in between. The CDR3 protein is CASSEPKTGVYEQFF. The CDR3 DNA reads TGTGCCAGTAGTGAGCCGAAGACAGGAGTCTATGAGCAGTTCTTC.

In this sample, this clone turned up a few times. The chain employs TRBV21-1 and TRBJ1-2; TRBD1 is the table's D call and was not checked against the DNA. TRBV21-1 is termed a pseudogene. The CDR3 contains 17 residues. For the CDR3, the DNA is TGTGCCAGCAGCAAAGGTGGGCCAGGGGCTTTTTGGTATGGCTACACCTTC. Its protein product is CASSKGGPGAFWYGYTF.

About this clone: The conserved phenylalanine or tryptophan normally closing the CDR3 is absent here, so this likely arose from a read error. The DNA is left out, because the CDR3 cannot be placed on it with certainty; the CDR3 is given as TCRdb lists it. The gene calls are TRBV21-1 and TRBJ1-2; no check of the table's D call, TRBD1, against the DNA was made. TRBV21-1 is assigned pseudogene status. The CDR3 sequence runs 11 residues, both termini included. The CDR3 here is CASSTSRQAVL.

This chain uses TRBV13 with TRBJ2-3; D ambiguous. Germline assignment: CDR1 PRHDT and CDR2 FYEKMQ (reference sequence). Between the trimmed V and J ends, which lost 0 bases and 2 bases, there was a span of 18 bases. The CDR3 contains 18 residues. CDR3: CASSLGMNRRQFTDTQYF. The CDR3 nucleotides are TGTGCCAGCAGCTTAGGGATGAACAGAAGGCAGTTCACAGATACGCAGTATTTT.

CDR3 in DNA: TGTGCCAGATCTACAGGGGGCGCTTTCACCTACGAGCAGTACTTC. Translated: CARSTGGAFTYEQYF. The V call is TRBV19, the J call TRBJ2-7; TRBD1 aligns across 9 bases. CDR1 LNHDA and CDR2 SQIVND come from the germline V gene (reference sequence). CDR3 length equals 15 residues. J was trimmed by 2 bases and V by 9 bases; bases with no gene match: 11.

The chain employs TRBV19 and TRBJ2-3; TRBD2 agrees at 13 bases. Germline CDR1 and CDR2: LNHDA and SQIVND (reference sequence). The CDR3 length is 18 residues. Losses at the gene ends were 7 bases for V and 0 bases for J; bases not matched to a gene: 10. CDR3 bases: TGTGCCAGTAACAAGGGACTAGCGGGACCGTTTAGCACAGATACGCAGTATTTT. This gives the protein CASNKGLAGPFSTDTQYF.

The genes are TRBV10-3 and TRBJ1-1; possibly TRBD1 for D (6 bases). V was cut by 2 bases and J by 1 base, with 14 bases left in between. Germline lookup yields CDR1 ENHRY and CDR2 SYGVKD. This CDR3 has 16 residues. CDR3 in DNA: TGTGCCATCAGTGAGCCCGGACAGAGAGGGAACACTGAAGCTTTCTTT. Its protein is CAISEPGQRGNTEAFF.

The CDR3 DNA reads as TGTGCCAGCAGCCTCTTGGGCTACGAGCAGTACTTC. Translation: CASSLLGYEQYF. This rearrangement joins TRBV6-5 to TRBJ2-7; D gene uncertain. The CDR3 is 12 amino acids. V dropped 6 bases and J dropped 3 bases, with 9 bases sitting between them. Germline CDR1 MNHEY, CDR2 SVGAGI.

The V and J genes are TRBV4-1 and TRBJ2-5; D unclear. V was shortened by 1 base and J by 3 bases, with 12 bases between the two germline ends. CDR1 is MGHRA, CDR2 YSYEKL, per germline. The CDR3 has 15 amino acids. CDR3 region: CASSQVGLTEETQYF. In DNA form, the CDR3 reads TGCGCCAGCAGCCAAGTTGGGCTTACTGAAGAGACCCAGTACTTC.

The chain recombines TRBV19 with TRBJ1-4; weak D call: TRBD1 (6 bases). Trimming shortened V by 1 base and J by 8 bases, and 14 bases separated the two germline ends. Germline V gene lookup returns CDR1 LNHDA and CDR2 SQIVND (reference sequence). This CDR3 is built from 15 residues. CDR3: CASSIVRGMREKLFF. The DNA of the CDR3 is TGTGCCAGTAGTATAGTTAGGGGGATGAGGGAAAAACTGTTTTTT. Full variable domain (missing parts from reference TRBV19 and TRBJ1-4): DGGITQSPKYLFRKEGQNVTLSCEQNLNHDAMYWYRQDPGQGLRLIYYSQIVNDFQKGDIAEGYSVSREKKESFPLTVTSAQKNPTAFYLCASSIVRGMREKLFFGSGTQLSVL.

The chain joins TRBV3-1 (or the pseudogene TRBV3-2) to TRBJ2-7; D is possibly TRBD1 (5 bases). Between the trimmed V and J ends, which lost 4 bases and 4 bases, there was a span of 14 bases. The V gene's germline CDR1 is LGHDT and CDR2 YNNKEL (reference sequence). This CDR3 is built from 14 residues. CDR3 in amino acids: CASSLTGEPYEQYF. The CDR3 coding sequence is TGTGCCAGCAGCCTAACAGGTGAGCCATACGAGCAGTACTTC.

CDR3 nucleotides: TGCGCCAGCAGCCAGGCGCGGGGCTCCTACGAGCAGTACTTC. Translated: CASSQARGSYEQYF. V gene TRBV4-3 combines with J gene TRBJ2-7; weak D call: TRBD2 (6 bases). Germline V CDR1 and CDR2: LGHNA, YSLEER. The CDR3 contains 14 residues. The V end was cut by 3 bases, the J end by 0 bases, with 9 bases between.

The rearrangement links TRBV29-1 to TRBJ2-2; 8 bases match TRBD2. The V gene end was trimmed by 7 bases and the J gene end by 5 bases; junction bases not matched to a gene: 6. This CDR3 region has 13 residues. The germline V gene encodes CDR1 SQVTM and CDR2 ANQGSEA. The CDR3 is CSADTGGTGELFF. The CDR3 nucleotides are TGCAGCGCGGACACGGGAGGGACCGGGGAGCTGTTTTTT.

V usage is TRBV5-1 and J usage is TRBJ2-7, with D perhaps TRBD1 or TRBD2 (5 bases each). The CDR3 runs to 15 residues. Trimming stripped 0 bases from V and 2 bases from J, with 12 bases between. Looked up from germline, CDR1 is SGHRS and CDR2 is YFSETQ. CDR3 DNA sequence: TGCGCCAGCAGCTTGGGATTGGGGGTTCCCTACGAGCAGTACTTC. It translates to CASSLGLGVPYEQYF.

The chain carries TRBV19 and TRBJ2-1; 14 positions match TRBD2. Germline CDR1 and CDR2: LNHDA and SQIVND (reference sequence). The CDR3 has 17 amino acids. After removal of 4 bases from V and 3 bases from J, the junction contained 5 bases not matched to a gene. The CDR3 region is CASSRLAGGNLYNEQFF. The CDR3 DNA reads as TGTGCCAGTAGTAGACTAGCGGGAGGGAACCTCTACAATGAGCAGTTCTTC.

The chain employs TRBV5-8 and TRBJ1-1; D remains unclear. Germline loops: CDR1 SGHTS, CDR2 YDEGEE. Trimming took 2 bases from V and 3 from J, leaving 11 bases between them. There are 14 residues in the CDR3. The CDR3 sequence: CASSFQRTYTEAFF. The CDR3 nucleotides read TGTGCCAGCAGCTTTCAAAGGACGTACACTGAAGCTTTCTTT.

This chain connects TRBV5-4 to TRBJ1-1; TRBD1 agrees at 7 bases. The germline V gene has CDR1 SGHNT and CDR2 YYREEE (reference sequence). V lost 3 bases to trimming and J lost 5 bases; unmatched junction nucleotides: 7. There are 14 residues in the CDR3. The CDR3 region is CASSSFTGETEAFF. The CDR3 DNA sequence: TGTGCCAGCAGCTCCTTTACAGGGGAGACTGAAGCTTTCTTT.